This TCR beta chain was profiled in a study of T-cell reconstitution after alpha-beta-depleted transplantation in children. The study, taken as a whole, reports: Where alpha-beta T cells came from about two months after transplant was reportedly several hundred expanded graft clones. A year post-transplant, T-cell counts and diversity derived mostly from newly produced T cells.

The table lists this clonotype with many counts. Its antigen is as yet unknown. V lost 2 bases and J 7 bases, leaving 18 bases between the germline ends. CDR1 and CDR2 (germline): LNHDA, SQIVND (reference sequence). The length of the CDR3 is 16 residues. Molecular barcoding with unique molecular identifiers was used for the TCRbeta library. TCRdb reanalysed the PCR reads using MiXCR and keeps one entry per CDR3 protein. The data show about 17,000 distinct CDR3 sequences, around an eighth seen once. The J gene is TRBJ2-1, the V gene TRBV19, with D possibly matching TRBD2 (5 bases). The sequenced sample was PBMCs, mostly from graft donor cells, obtained 180 days after TCRalphabeta/CD19-depleted stem cell transplant. This sequence was found in a boy under two years old who had a stem cell transplant for Wiskott-Aldrich syndrome, so the T cells may come from the graft donor. The CDR3 region has the DNA TGTGCCAGTAGTATAATACGACCGCTCGGGGAAAATGAGCAGTTCTTC. Its protein is CASSIIRPLGENEQFF.